Included here is one T cell receptor (beta chain) sequence, with context. Ten or more counts support this clonotype. Its target antigen remains unknown. The sample holds no much larger clone one base away, and base qualities are not on file. The CDR3 covers 15 residues, taking in both the cysteine and the phenylalanine. Only the CDR3 portion is preserved as DNA: 45 bases, with reading frame beginning at the first base. Sequences SGHTA (CDR1) and FQGNSA (CDR2) are obtained from the germline V gene. V is cut back by 5 bases and J by 7 bases, with 11 bases in the junction unmatched. These data belong to a study of naive and memory T cell subsets (dated by TCRdb to about 2017). Study-wide context: An open-source, UMI-based TCR alpha and beta sequencing pipeline was applied to sorted naive and memory peripheral blood T cell subsets. The functional CMV T cell responses agreed completely with IgG serology results. RNA was DNase-treated and reverse transcribed with TCR constant-region primers, mostly using SuperScript III. Results and caveats for the whole study, not just this receptor: A power law was followed by TCR abundance, with an exponent that differed between naive and memory subsets but was consistent across the three individuals. Following error correction, more than 95% of naive TCR sequences occurred only once, which made naive abundance distributions much steeper than those of memory subsets. A clonotype was defined as a single alpha or beta chain sequence rather than as a paired alpha/beta receptor. RNA-based TCR counts may be influenced by expression changes linked to T cell activation and differentiation. No ground truth was available to validate the repertoire findings for the naive and memory subsets. In both CD4 and CD8 cells, a rise in Gini index and a fall in Shannon and inverse Simpson diversity were observed from naive through CM, EM and EMRA.

The library was produced with UMI-ligation and nested PCR. The beta constant-region primer was an equimolar mix of two oligonucleotides covering both TRBC1 and TRBC2. A single-stranded oligonucleotide carrying the SP2 primer and a 12-nucleotide UMI was ligated to the 3' end of the cDNA by T4 RNA ligase 1. The ligated cDNA went through four rounds of PCR with nested alpha and beta constant-region primers together with the SP2 primer. The ligation reaction was kept at 16 degrees C for roughly 18-24 hours. PCR2 was usually performed as a SYBR Green qPCR and halted at a preset threshold so that over-amplification would not occur. Every purification after the first one was done using Agencourt AMPure XP magnetic beads. Libraries were quantified by Qubit and checked on a TapeStation, where a main peak was expected near 650 bp. Pooled libraries were sequenced on an Illumina MiSeq with v2 2x251 paired-end kits, typically giving roughly 0.95-2.1 million reads per sample. Each sample's library went into the pool at roughly 4 nM, and roughly 4.5-7.5% PhiX was added to help with cluster recognition. Regarding the original processing steps: Decombinator assigned V and J genes to Demultiplexor-processed FASTQ reads by tag matching, allowing a single base-pair mismatch. Collapsinator used UMIs to correct both sequencing errors and frequency errors arising from PCR heterogeneity. CDR3Translator translated TCRs and extracted CDR3s from the conserved cysteine to the FGXG phenylalanine, flagging non-productive sequences. Gini, Shannon entropy and inverse Simpson indices were calculated on repertoires that had been subsampled to equal numbers of UMI-defined TCRs. Clonotype abundance distributions were fitted to a power law by maximum likelihood within the linear range. Similar UMI counts, unique TCR numbers and clonal distributions were obtained with the pipeline and with MIGEC on one naive CD8 sample. The repertoires were searched for about 7,000 CMV-associated CDR3 sequences that had been compiled from VDJdb and a published dataset. TCRdb itself trimmed the public reads at Q25 with fastp, ran MiXCR and retained productive beta chains. One record per CDR3 amino acid sequence lists the most common genes and DNA. These V and J calls rely on TCRdb rather than the paper's analysis. The sample records roughly 98,000 distinct CDR3 sequences, about 7% of which are singletons. The top ten clones comprise 1.5% to 2% of the sample.

From the second PCR step on, the TCR alpha and beta chain libraries were amplified in separate reactions. To determine each donor's CMV status, fresh PBMCs were stimulated overnight with CMV viral lysate, and IFNgamma production from CD4+ T cells was then assessed. CD4 T cells were positively selected using Miltenyi beads, after which CD8 T cells were positively selected from the CD4-negative fraction. After staining for CD3, CD4, CD8, CD45RA, CD27 and a live/dead dye, cells were sorted on a BD Aria II into four subsets based on CD45RA and CD27. Blood was obtained from three healthy volunteers, and the blood from each volunteer was fractionated into CD4 and CD8 T cells and subsequently into four differentiation subsets. About 120 ml of peripheral blood was collected from each donor, and PBMC were isolated from the blood using Ficoll-Paque PLUS density-gradient centrifugation. Sorted cells were lysed in RLT buffer, after which RNA was extracted using a Qiagen RNeasy kit and stored at -80 degrees C.

The sequence is built from TRBV7-2 and TRBJ2-1; 7 central bases correspond to TRBD2. The specimen was central memory CD4+ T cells from blood. The cell subset or site label for this specimen denotes: central memory, CD45RA- CD27+. This clonotype was sampled from a human donor in good health. The CDR3 is CASSHISGFQNEQFF. Read as DNA, the sequence is TGTGCCAGCAGCCACATTAGCGGGTTTCAAAATGAGCAGTTCTTC.